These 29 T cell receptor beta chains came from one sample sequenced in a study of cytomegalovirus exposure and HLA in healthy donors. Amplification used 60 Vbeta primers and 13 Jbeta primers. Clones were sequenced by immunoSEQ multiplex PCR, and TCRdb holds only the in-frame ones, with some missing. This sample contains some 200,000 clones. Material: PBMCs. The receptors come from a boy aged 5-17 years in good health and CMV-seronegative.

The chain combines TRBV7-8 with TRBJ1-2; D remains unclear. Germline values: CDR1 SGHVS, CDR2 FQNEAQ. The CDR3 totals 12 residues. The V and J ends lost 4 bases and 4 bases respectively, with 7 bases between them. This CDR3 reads CASSSGGYGYTF. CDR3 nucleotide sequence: TGTGCCAGCAGCTCGGGTGGCTATGGCTACACCTTC.

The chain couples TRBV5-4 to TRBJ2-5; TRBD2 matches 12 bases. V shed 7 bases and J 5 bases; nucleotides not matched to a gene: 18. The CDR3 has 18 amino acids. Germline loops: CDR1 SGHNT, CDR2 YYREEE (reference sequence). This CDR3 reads CASSIGGLAGGPRETQYF. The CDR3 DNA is TGTGCCAGCTCTATAGGGGGGCTAGCGGGGGGGCCGCGGGAGACCCAGTACTTC.

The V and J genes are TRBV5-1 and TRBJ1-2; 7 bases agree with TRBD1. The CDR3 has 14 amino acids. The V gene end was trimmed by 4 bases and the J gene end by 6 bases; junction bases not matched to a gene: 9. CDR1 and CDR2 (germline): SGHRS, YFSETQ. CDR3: CASSKTGPGDGYTF. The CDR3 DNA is TGCGCCAGCAGCAAGACAGGGCCGGGCGATGGCTACACCTTC.

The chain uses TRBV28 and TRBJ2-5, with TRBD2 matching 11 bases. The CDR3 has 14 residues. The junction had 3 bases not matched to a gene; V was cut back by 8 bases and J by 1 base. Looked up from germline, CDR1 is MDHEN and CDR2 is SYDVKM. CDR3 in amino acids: CASSSGGPQETQYF. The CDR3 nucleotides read TGTGCCAGCTCTAGCGGGGGGCCCCAAGAGACCCAGTACTTC.

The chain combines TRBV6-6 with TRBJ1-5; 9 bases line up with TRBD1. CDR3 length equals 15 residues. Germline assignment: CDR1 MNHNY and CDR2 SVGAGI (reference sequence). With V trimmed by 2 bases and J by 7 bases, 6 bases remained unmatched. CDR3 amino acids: CASSYLQGAQQPQHF. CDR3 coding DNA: TGTGCCAGCAGTTACCTACAGGGGGCCCAGCAGCCCCAGCATTTT.

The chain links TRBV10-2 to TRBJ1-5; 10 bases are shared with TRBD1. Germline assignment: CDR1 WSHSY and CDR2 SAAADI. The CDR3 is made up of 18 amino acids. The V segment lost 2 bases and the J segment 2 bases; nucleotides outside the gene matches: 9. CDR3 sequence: CASSEPGQGIYGNQPQHF. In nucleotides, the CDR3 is TGCGCCAGCAGTGAGCCGGGACAGGGGATATATGGCAATCAGCCCCAGCATTTT.

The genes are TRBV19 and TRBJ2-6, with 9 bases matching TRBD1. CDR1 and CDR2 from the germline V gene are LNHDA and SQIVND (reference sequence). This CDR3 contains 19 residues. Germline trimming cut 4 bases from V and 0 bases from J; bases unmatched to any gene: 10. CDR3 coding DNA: TGTGCCAGTAGTACCGGAGGCGGGACAGGGAGCTCTGGGGCCAACGTCCTGACTTTC. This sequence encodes CASSTGGGTGSSGANVLTF.

CDR3 sequence (DNA): TGTGCCAGCAAGACGAGACAGGGGGGATCCTACAATGAGCAGTTCTTC. Encoded protein: CASKTRQGGSYNEQFF. The rearrangement links TRBV19 to TRBJ2-1, with 9 nucleotides matching TRBD1. Germline CDR1 LNHDA, CDR2 SQIVND (reference sequence). The CDR3 has 16 residues. The trim removed 9 bases at V and 1 base at J, leaving 10 bases unmatched.

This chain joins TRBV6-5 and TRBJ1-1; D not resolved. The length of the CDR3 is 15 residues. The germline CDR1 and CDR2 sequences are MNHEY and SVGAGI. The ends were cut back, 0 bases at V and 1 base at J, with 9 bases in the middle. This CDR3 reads CASSYSDSGNTEAFF. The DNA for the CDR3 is TGTGCCAGCAGTTACTCTGACTCGGGGAACACTGAAGCTTTCTTT.

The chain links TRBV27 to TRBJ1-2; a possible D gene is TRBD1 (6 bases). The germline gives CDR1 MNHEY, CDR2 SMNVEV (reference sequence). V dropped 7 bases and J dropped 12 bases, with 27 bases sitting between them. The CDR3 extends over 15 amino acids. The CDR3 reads CASKELDSLKRGHTF. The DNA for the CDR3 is TGTGCCAGCAAGGAACTGGACAGTTTAAAGCGGGGCCACACCTTC.

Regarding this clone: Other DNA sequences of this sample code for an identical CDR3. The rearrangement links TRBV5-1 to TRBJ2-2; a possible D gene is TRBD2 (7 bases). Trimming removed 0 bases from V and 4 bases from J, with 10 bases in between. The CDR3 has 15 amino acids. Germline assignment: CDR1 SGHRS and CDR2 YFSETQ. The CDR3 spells CASSLAGGSTGELFF. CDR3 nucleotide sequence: TGCGCCAGCAGCTTGGCGGGGGGCAGCACCGGGGAGCTGTTTTTT.

CDR3 nucleotide sequence: TGTGCCAGCAGTCCGACTGGATTGCGTGGCACTGGCTCTGGAAACACCATATATTTT. Residues: CASSPTGLRGTGSGNTIYF. The rearrangement links TRBV27 to TRBJ1-3, with D unclear. Germline loops: CDR1 MNHEY, CDR2 SMNVEV (reference sequence). This CDR3 has 19 amino acids. V shed 5 bases and J shed 0 bases, with 23 bases lying between them.

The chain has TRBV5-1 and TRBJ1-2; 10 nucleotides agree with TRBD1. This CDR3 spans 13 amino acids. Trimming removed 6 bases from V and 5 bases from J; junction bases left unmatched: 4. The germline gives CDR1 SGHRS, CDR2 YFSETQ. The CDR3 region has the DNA TGCGCCAGCAAACAGGACAGGGGGTATGGCTACACCTTC. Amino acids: CASKQDRGYGYTF. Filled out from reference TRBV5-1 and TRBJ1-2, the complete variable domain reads KAGVTQTPRYLIKTRGQQVTLSCSPISGHRSVSWYQQTPGQGLQFLFEYFSETQRNKGNFPGRFSGRQFSNSRSEMNVSTLELGDSALYLCASKQDRGYGYTFGSGTRLTVV.

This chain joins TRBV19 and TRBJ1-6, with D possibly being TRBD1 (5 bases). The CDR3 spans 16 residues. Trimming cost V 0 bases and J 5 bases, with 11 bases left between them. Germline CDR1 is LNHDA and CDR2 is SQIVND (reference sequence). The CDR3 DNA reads TGTGCCAGTAGTATAGAGGGGCAGAGCAATAATTCACCCCTCCACTTT. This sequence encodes CASSIEGQSNNSPLHF.

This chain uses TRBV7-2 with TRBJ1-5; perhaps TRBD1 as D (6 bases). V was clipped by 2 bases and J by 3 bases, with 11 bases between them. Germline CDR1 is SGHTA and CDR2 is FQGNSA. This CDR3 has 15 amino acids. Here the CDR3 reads CASSLLGAINQPQHF. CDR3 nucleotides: TGTGCCAGCAGCTTATTGGGGGCTATCAATCAGCCCCAGCATTTT.

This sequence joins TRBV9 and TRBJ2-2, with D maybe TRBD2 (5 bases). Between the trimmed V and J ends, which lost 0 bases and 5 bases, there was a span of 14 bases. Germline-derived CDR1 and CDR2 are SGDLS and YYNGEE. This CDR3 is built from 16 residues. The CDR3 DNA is TGTGCCAGCAGCGTAGTTCACGGGGTCGAAACCGGGGAGCTGTTTTTT. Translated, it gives CASSVVHGVETGELFF.

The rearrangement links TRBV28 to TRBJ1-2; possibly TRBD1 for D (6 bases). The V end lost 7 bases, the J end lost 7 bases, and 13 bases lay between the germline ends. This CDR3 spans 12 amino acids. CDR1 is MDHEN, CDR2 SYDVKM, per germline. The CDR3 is CASIMRGGGYTF. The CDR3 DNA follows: TGTGCCAGCATAATGAGGGGGGGTGGCTACACCTTC.

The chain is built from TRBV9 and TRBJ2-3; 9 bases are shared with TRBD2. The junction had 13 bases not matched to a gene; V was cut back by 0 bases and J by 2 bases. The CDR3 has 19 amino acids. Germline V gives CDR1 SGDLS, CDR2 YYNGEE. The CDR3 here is CASSVATVTSGLLTDTQYF. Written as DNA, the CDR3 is TGTGCCAGCAGCGTAGCTACAGTGACTAGCGGCCTTCTCACAGATACGCAGTATTTT.

DNA of the CDR3: TGTGCCAGCAGCTTCGGCGGGGCAACGACGCAGTATTTT. Protein sequence: CASSFGGATTQYF. The chain is built from TRBV7-6 and TRBJ2-3; D might be TRBD2 (6 bases). CDR1 SGHVS and CDR2 FNYEAQ come from the germline V gene. Trimming removed 3 bases at V and 9 bases at J, with 13 bases between. This CDR3 contains 13 residues.

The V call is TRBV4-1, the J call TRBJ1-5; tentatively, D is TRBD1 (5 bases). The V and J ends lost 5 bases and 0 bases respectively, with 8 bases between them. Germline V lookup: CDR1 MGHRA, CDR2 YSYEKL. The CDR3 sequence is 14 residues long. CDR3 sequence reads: CASSYQGSNQPQHF. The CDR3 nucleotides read TGCGCCAGCAGCTACCAGGGTAGCAATCAGCCCCAGCATTTT.

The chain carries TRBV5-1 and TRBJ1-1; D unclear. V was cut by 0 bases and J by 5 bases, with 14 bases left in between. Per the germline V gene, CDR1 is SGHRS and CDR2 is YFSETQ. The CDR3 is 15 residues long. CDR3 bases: TGCGCCAGCAGCTTGGTTGGCGGGTTTAGGACTGAAGCTTTCTTT. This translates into CASSLVGGFRTEAFF. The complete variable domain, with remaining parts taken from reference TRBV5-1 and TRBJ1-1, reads KAGVTQTPRYLIKTRGQQVTLSCSPISGHRSVSWYQQTPGQGLQFLFEYFSETQRNKGNFPGRFSGRQFSNSRSEMNVSTLELGDSALYLCASSLVGGFRTEAFFGQGTRLTVV.

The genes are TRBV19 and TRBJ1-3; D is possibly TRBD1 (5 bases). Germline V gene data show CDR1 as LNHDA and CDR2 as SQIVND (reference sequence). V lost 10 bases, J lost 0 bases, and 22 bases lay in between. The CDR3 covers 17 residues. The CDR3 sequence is CATLRDHRTRSGNTIYF. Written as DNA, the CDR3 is TGTGCCACCCTACGAGACCACAGGACCCGCTCTGGAAACACCATATATTTT.

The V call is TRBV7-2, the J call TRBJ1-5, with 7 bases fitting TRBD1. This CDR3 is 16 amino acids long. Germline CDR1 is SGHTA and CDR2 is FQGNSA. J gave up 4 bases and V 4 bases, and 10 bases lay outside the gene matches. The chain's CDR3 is CASSYTGAVRNQPQHF. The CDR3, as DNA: TGTGCCAGCAGCTACACAGGGGCGGTTCGAAATCAGCCCCAGCATTTT.

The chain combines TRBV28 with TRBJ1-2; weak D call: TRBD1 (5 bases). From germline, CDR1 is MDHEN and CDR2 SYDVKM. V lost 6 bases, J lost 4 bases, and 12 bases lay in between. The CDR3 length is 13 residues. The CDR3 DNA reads TGTGCCAGCAGGATACAGGAGGGCTATGGCTACACCTTC. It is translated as CASRIQEGYGYTF.

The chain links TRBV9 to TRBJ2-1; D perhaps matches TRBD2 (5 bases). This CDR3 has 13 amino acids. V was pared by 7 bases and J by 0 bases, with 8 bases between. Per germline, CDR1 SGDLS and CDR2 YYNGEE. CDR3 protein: CASQRSSYNEQFF. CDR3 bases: TGTGCCAGCCAGCGGAGCTCCTACAATGAGCAGTTCTTC.

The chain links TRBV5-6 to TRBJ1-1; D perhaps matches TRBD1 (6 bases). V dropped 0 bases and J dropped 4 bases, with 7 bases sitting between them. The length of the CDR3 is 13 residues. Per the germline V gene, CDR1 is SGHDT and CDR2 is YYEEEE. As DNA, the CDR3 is TGTGCCAGCAGCTTGGTGGGGGCCACTGAAGCTTTCTTT. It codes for CASSLVGATEAFF.

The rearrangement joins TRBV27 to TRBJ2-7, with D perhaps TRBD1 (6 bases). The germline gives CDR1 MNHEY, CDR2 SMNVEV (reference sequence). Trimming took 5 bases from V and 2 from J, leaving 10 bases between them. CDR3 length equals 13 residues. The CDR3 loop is CASSPGAPYEQYF. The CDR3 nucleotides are TGTGCCAGCAGTCCAGGGGCCCCCTACGAGCAGTACTTC.

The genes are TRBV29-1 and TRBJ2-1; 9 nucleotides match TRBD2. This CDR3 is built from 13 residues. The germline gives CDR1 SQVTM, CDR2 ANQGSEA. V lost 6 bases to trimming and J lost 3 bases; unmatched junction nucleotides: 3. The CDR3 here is CSVAGGHYNEQFF. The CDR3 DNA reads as TGCAGCGTGGCGGGGGGGCACTACAATGAGCAGTTCTTC.

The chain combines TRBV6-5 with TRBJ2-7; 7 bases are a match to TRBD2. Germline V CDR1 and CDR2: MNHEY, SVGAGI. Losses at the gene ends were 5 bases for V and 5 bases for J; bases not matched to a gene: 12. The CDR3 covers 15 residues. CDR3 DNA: TGTGCCAGCAGTCCTAACCCGACTAGCTGGGACGAGCAGTACTTC. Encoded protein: CASSPNPTSWDEQYF.